This T cell receptor (beta chain) was profiled in a study of T-cell memory formation after mild COVID-19. Study-level background: Among the donors, TCR clusters were largely specific to each donor.

Worth noting for this clonotype: Its antigen is not identified.

Germline CDR1 is WNHNN and CDR2 is SYGVQD (reference sequence). The CDR3 consists of 14 residues. Trimming shortened V by 7 bases and J by 1 base, and 13 bases separated the two germline ends. TCRdb reprocessed the 5' RACE reads via MiXCR and lists one record per CDR3 protein. Of over 150,000 distinct CDR3 sequences in the sample, about a fifth were seen once. General study findings and limits: Clones contracting over day 15 to 85 were CD4/CD8 balanced, with later expanders leaning CD4+.

Sequencing was carried out using PBMCs or a T cell subset sorted from them (not recorded which). The chain carries TRBV10-1 and TRBJ1-1, with D tentatively TRBD1 (6 bases). The receptor was derived from a man younger than 30 who had mild COVID-19 (a few samples of this study predate the infection). Cell type and time point are not known. CDR3 loop: CASTYRGQNTEAFF. The CDR3 nucleotides read TGCGCCAGCACTTACCGGGGACAGAACACTGAAGCTTTCTTT.